This T cell receptor beta chain was sequenced during a study of cytomegalovirus exposure and HLA in healthy donors. Points from the study as a whole: Cytomegalovirus status, reportedly, was diagnosed with high specificity and sensitivity by the classifier.

The length of the CDR3 is 15 residues. Germline V CDR1 and CDR2: MDHEN, SYDVKM. V gave up 4 bases and J gave up 5 bases, with 15 bases separating them. The study ran its PCR with 60 Vbeta and 13 Jbeta primers. TCRdb's table, derived via immunoSEQ multiplex PCR, lists solely in-frame clones and lacks some. The data show 95,000 to 150,000 clones, and the top ten clones hold under 3.5%. As concerns this clone: Its antigen remains unknown.

Donors had nominal health at sampling but likely had unrecorded immune exposures. This chain joins TRBV28 and TRBJ2-1; D may be TRBD2 (6 bases). Sequenced: PBMCs. The sequence was obtained from a man aged 25 to 40 in good health and CMV-seronegative. The CDR3 reads CASSSPEGGNNEQFF. As DNA, the CDR3 is TGTGCCAGCAGTTCACCCGAAGGAGGGAACAATGAGCAGTTCTTC.